This T cell receptor (beta chain) was profiled in a study of post-analysis software for immune sequencing data. V lost 1 base and J lost 0; bases outside the gene matches: 3. The CDR3 is 18 residues long. CDR1 MGHRA and CDR2 YSYEKL come from the germline V gene. Carried by the TCR beta cDNA libraries were unique molecular identifiers. Input populations of about 1 to 11 million T cells gave rise to 500,000 to 600,000 cDNA molecules. TCRdb re-derived calls from the PCR reads in MiXCR, one entry per CDR3 protein. Of about 540,000 distinct CDR3 sequences listed, approximately 31% were seen once; the top ten hold around 6%. Study-wide results and caveats: Roughly 5 TRBV segments were significantly more frequent in patients than in controls. TRBV5-6, TRBV5-1 and TRBV20-1 were among these segments. Under F measure analysis, samples from one preparation batch co-clustered strongly. Controls significantly exceeded multiple sclerosis patients in normalized Chao1 diversity.

Points on this clonotype: Its antigen is unidentified.

This receptor was taken from a girl younger than 18 with multiple sclerosis. The V call is TRBV4-1, the J call TRBJ2-3; TRBD2 matches at 14 bases. The sequencing sample was made of blood. The CDR3 bases are TGCGCCAGCAGCCAAGGAGGACTAGCGGGGGGAAGCACAGATACGCAGTATTTT. Residues: CASSQGGLAGGSTDTQYF.